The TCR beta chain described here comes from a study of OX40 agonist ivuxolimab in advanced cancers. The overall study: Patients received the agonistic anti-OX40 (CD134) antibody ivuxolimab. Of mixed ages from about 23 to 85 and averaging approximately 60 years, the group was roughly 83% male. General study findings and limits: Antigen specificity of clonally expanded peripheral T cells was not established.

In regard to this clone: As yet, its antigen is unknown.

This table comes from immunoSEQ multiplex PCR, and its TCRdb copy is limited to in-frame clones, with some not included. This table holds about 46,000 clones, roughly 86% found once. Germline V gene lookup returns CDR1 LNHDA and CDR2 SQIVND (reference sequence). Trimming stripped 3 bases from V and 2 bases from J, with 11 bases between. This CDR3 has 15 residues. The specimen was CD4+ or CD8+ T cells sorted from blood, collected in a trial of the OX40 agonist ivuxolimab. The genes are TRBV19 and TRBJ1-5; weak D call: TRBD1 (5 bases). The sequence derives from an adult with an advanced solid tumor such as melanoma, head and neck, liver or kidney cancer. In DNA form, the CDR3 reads TGTGCCAGTAGTATGCAGGGAGGTCGCAATCAGCCCCAGCATTTT. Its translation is CASSMQGGRNQPQHF.